The 9 T cell receptor beta chains below come from one sample, sequenced in a study of Graves' ophthalmopathy and Graves' hyperthyroidism. RNA transcripts were the template, and TCR beta CDR3 regions were amplified from them. HTBI primers primed a first-round RT-PCR, and a second-round multiplex PCR followed. TCRdb fed the multiplex PCR reads into MiXCR, producing one record per CDR3 protein. Of 1 million to 1.3 million distinct CDR3 sequences listed, around a third were seen once; the top ten hold around 10%. The sample consisted of peripheral blood or thyroid tissue (not recorded which). The source is an adult man with Graves' hyperthyroidism.

This clonotype showed up many times. The rearrangement uses TRBV25-1 and TRBJ2-7; unclear D gene. V lost 4 bases to trimming and J lost 0 bases, with 31 bases between them. Germline V gene sequence: CDR1 MGHDK, CDR2 SYGVNS. CDR3 length equals 21 residues. The CDR3 sequence is CASSGPRQRVPRPLYSYEQYF. The CDR3 DNA is TGTGCCAGCAGTGGACCCAGGCAAAGGGTGCCGAGACCCCTTTACTCCTACGAGCAGTACTTC.

The chain joins TRBV7-2 to TRBJ1-2; D possibly corresponds to TRBD1 (5 bases). The CDR3 is 16 amino acids. V lost 2 bases and J lost 0, with 13 bases in between. Germline-derived CDR1 and CDR2 are SGHTA and FQGNSA. CDR3 sequence (DNA): TGTGCCAGCAGCTTACGGCCGGGGGACTCTAACTATGGCTACACCTTC. Residues: CASSLRPGDSNYGYTF.

The CDR3 region is CASSDRVLWSSGTGELFF. In DNA, the CDR3 is TGTGCCAGTAGTGACAGGGTTTTATGGTCGTCGGGCACCGGGGAGCTGTTTTTT. J is TRBJ2-2 and V is TRBV19; 7 bases match TRBD1. This CDR3 region has 18 residues. Germline V lookup: CDR1 LNHDA, CDR2 SQIVND (reference sequence). V lost 5 bases to trimming and J lost 4 bases; unmatched junction nucleotides: 16.

V usage is TRBV20-1 and J usage is TRBJ2-5; 7 bases line up with TRBD2. The CDR3 has 14 residues. Germline V gene data show CDR1 as DFQATT and CDR2 as SNEGSKA (reference sequence). The ends lost 2 bases at V and 4 bases at J; junction bases unmatched: 7. The CDR3: CSARPPGGRETQYF. DNA of the CDR3: TGCAGTGCTAGACCACCGGGGGGACGAGAGACCCAGTACTTC.

This clonotype was observed at least ten times. This sequence joins TRBV12-3 or TRBV12-4 and TRBJ2-7; TRBD1 agrees at 8 bases. The CDR3 loop spans 15 amino acids. V trimming: 5 bases; J trimming: 1 base; junction bases outside the gene matches: 7. CDR3 sequence (DNA): TGTGCCAGCAGTACTCCAGGGACAGGATCCTACGAGCAGTACTTC. The encoded protein is CASSTPGTGSYEQYF.

This clonotype was seen many times. The rearrangement links TRBV5-6 to TRBJ1-5; 7 bases match TRBD1. Trimming at V came to 3 bases and at J to 4 bases, leaving 4 bases not matched to a gene. The CDR3 extends over 14 amino acids. CDR1 is SGHDT and CDR2 is YYEEEE in the germline V gene. CDR3 nucleotide sequence: TGTGCCAGCAGCTGGGGGACAGAAAATCAGCCCCAGCATTTT. Encoded protein: CASSWGTENQPQHF.

This clonotype has at least ten counts. The chain employs TRBV10-3 and TRBJ2-7, with D unclear. Germline CDR1 ENHRY, CDR2 SYGVKD. V lost 3 bases and J 0 bases, leaving 9 bases between the germline ends. The CDR3 loop spans 14 amino acids. The CDR3 nucleotides are TGTGCCATCAGTGACCTCGTATCCTCCTACGAGCAGTACTTC. It encodes CAISDLVSSYEQYF.

The chain is built from TRBV4-1 and TRBJ2-7; 12 bases fit TRBD2. V lost 6 bases and J lost 0; bases outside the gene matches: 3. The CDR3 has 15 amino acids. Germline V gene lookup returns CDR1 MGHRA and CDR2 YSYEKL. The CDR3 nucleotides are TGCGCCAGCAGGCCGACTAGCGGGAGCTCCTACGAGCAGTACTTC. It encodes CASRPTSGSSYEQYF.

The CDR3 loop reads CASSRDTTNEKLFF. In nucleotides, the CDR3 is TGTGCCAGCAGCAGAGATACAACTAATGAAAAACTGTTTTTT. This chain joins TRBV7-9 and TRBJ1-4; D ambiguous. The CDR3 is 14 amino acids. Per the germline V gene, CDR1 is SEHNR and CDR2 is FQNEAQ (reference sequence). Trimming removed 5 bases at V and 0 bases at J, with 7 bases between.